Following are 5 T cell receptor beta chains from one sample sequenced in a study of cytomegalovirus exposure and HLA in healthy donors. The data were produced by immunoSEQ multiplex PCR, yet TCRdb's version contains in-frame clones alone and is incomplete. The data show 110,000 or so clones, with approximately 88% seen just once and 1.5% to 2% held by the top ten. The sequenced material came from PBMCs. These TCRs come from a man aged 18 to 35 in good health and CMV-seronegative.

The chain employs TRBV28 and TRBJ2-5, with TRBD2 identical over 8 bases. V gave up 3 bases and J gave up 2 bases; unmatched junction bases: 14. Germline assignment: CDR1 MDHEN and CDR2 SYDVKM. This CDR3 comprises 18 residues. CDR3 sequence reads: CASSLITGGGSSQETQYF. CDR3 nucleotide sequence: TGTGCCAGCAGTTTGATAACCGGGGGGGGAAGTTCACAAGAGACCCAGTACTTC.

The chain joins TRBV6-5 to TRBJ1-2, with D perhaps TRBD1 (5 bases). Per the germline V gene, CDR1 is MNHEY and CDR2 is SVGAGI. The ends were cut back, 0 bases at V and 4 bases at J, with 12 bases in the middle. The CDR3 sequence is 15 residues long. The DNA of the CDR3 is TGTGCCAGCAGTTACTCGTATGGGGGGAGCTATGGCTACACCTTC. Translating it yields CASSYSYGGSYGYTF.

This chain links TRBV19 with TRBJ2-3, with a possible D match to TRBD1 (5 bases). CDR1 is LNHDA, CDR2 SQIVND, per germline (reference sequence). Trimming removed 1 base from V and 6 bases from J, with 11 bases in between. The CDR3 spans 14 residues. This CDR3 is CASSIVTDMDTQYF. The CDR3 DNA reads as TGTGCCAGTAGTATAGTAACGGACATGGATACGCAGTATTTT. Based on the CDR3 plus reference TRBV19 and TRBJ2-3, the full variable domain is DGGITQSPKYLFRKEGQNVTLSCEQNLNHDAMYWYRQDPGQGLRLIYYSQIVNDFQKGDIAEGYSVSREKKESFPLTVTSAQKNPTAFYLCASSIVTDMDTQYFGPGTRLTVL.

V gene TRBV5-1 combines with J gene TRBJ2-2; D might be TRBD2 (7 bases). Trimming removed 6 bases from V and 6 bases from J, with 18 bases in between. CDR1 and CDR2 (germline): SGHRS, YFSETQ. CDR3 length: 15 amino acids. The CDR3 protein is CASTPGGDVAGELFF. As DNA, the CDR3 is TGCGCCAGCACGCCGGGGGGCGACGTTGCCGGGGAGCTGTTTTTT. The entire variable domain, with the rest obtained from reference TRBV5-1 and TRBJ2-2, is as follows: KAGVTQTPRYLIKTRGQQVTLSCSPISGHRSVSWYQQTPGQGLQFLFEYFSETQRNKGNFPGRFSGRQFSNSRSEMNVSTLELGDSALYLCASTPGGDVAGELFFGEGSRLTVL.

The V call is TRBV7-9, the J call TRBJ1-6, with 12 nucleotides matching TRBD1. CDR1 is SEHNR and CDR2 is FQNEAQ in the germline V gene (reference sequence). This CDR3 has 15 residues. Losses at the gene ends were 8 bases for V and 9 bases for J; bases not matched to a gene: 8. CDR3 nucleotide sequence: TGTGCCAGCGCCCATGGGGGACAGGGGGCTTCACCCCTCCACTTT. Amino acids: CASAHGGQGASPLHF.